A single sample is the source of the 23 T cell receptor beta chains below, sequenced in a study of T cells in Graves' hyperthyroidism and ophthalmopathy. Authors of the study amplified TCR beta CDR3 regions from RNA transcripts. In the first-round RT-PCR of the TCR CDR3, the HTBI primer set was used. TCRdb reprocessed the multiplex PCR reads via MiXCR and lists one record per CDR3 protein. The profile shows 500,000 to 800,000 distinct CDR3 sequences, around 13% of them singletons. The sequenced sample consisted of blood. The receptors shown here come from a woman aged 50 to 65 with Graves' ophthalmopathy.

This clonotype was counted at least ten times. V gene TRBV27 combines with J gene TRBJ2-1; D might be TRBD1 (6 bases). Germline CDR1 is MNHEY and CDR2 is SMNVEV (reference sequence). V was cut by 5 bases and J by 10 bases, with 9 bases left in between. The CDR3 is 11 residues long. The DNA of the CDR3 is TGTGCCAGCAGTGCCGGGACAGAGCAGTTCTTC. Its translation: CASSAGTEQFF.

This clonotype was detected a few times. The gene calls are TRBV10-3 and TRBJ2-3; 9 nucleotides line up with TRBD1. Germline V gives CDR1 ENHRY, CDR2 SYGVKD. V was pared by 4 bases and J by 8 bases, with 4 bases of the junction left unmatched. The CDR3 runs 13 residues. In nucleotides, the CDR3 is TGTGCCATCAGTGGGGACAGGGAAAGTACGCAGTATTTT. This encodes CAISGDRESTQYF.

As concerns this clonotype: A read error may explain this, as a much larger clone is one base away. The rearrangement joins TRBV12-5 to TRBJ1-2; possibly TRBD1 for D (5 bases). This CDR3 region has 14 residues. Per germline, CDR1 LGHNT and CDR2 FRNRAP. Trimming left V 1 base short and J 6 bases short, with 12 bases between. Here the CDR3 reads CASGLGGGANGYTF. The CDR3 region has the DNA TGTGCTAGTGGTTTGGGAGGCGGGGCAAATGGCTACACCTTC.

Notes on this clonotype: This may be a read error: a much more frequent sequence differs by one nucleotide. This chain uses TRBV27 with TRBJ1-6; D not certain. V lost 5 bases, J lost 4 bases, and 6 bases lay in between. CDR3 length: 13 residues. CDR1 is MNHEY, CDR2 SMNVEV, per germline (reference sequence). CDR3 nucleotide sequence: TGTGCCAGCAGTGAGGCATATAATTCACCCCTCCACTTT. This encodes CASSEAYNSPLHF.

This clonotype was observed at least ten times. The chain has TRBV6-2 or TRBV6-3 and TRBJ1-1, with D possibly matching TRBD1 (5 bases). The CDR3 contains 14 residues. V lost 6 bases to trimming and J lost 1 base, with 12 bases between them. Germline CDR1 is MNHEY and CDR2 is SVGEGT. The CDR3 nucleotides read TGTGCCAGCAGCCCAGGGTTCCCGAACACTGAAGCTTTCTTT. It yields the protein CASSPGFPNTEAFF.

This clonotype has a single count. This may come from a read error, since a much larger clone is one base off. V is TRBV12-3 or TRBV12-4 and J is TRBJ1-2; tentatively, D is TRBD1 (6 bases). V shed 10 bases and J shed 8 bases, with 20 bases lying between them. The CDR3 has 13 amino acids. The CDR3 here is CATQWGGTTGYTF. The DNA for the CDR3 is TGTGCCACCCAGTGGGGGGGGACAACGGGCTACACCTTC.

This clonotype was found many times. This CDR3 is CASSTGQGYGYTF. CDR3 nucleotides: TGTGCCAGCAGCACGGGACAGGGCTATGGCTACACCTTC. The chain employs TRBV5-8 and TRBJ1-2; the match to TRBD1 covers 9 bases. Trimming removed 4 bases from V and 4 bases from J; junction bases left unmatched: 2. In germline, CDR1 is SGHTS, CDR2 YDEGEE. The CDR3 totals 13 residues.

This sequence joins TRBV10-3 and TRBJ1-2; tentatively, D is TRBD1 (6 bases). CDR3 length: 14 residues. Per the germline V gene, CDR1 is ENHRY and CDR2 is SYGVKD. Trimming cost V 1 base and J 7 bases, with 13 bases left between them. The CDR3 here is CAISEWGRGSGYTF. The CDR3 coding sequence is TGTGCCATCAGTGAGTGGGGGCGCGGATCTGGCTACACCTTC.

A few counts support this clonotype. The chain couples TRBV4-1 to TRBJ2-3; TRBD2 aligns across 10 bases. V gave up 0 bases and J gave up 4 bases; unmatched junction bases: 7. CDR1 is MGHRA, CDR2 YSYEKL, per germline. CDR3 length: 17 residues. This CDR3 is CASSQDQASGSADTQYF. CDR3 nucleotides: TGCGCCAGCAGCCAAGATCAGGCTAGCGGGAGTGCAGATACGCAGTATTTT.

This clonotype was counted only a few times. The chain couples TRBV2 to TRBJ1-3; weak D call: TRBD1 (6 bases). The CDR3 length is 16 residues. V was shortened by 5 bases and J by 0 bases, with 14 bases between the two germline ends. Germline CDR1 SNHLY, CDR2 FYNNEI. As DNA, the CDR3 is TGTGCCAGCAGTTTCCACGGGACAACCTCTGGAAACACCATATATTTT. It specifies CASSFHGTTSGNTIYF. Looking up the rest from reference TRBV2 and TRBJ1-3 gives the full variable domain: EPEVTQTPSHQVTQMGQEVILRCVPISNHLYFYWYRQILGQKVEFLVSFYNNEISEKSEIFDDQFSVERPDGSNFTLKIRSTKLEDSAMYFCASSFHGTTSGNTIYFGEGSWLTVV.

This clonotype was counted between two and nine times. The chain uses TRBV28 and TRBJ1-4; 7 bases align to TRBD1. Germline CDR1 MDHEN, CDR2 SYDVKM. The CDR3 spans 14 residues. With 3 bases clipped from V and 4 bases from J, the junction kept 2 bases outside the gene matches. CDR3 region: CASSLRQGNEKLFF. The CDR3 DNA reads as TGTGCCAGCAGTTTGAGACAGGGTAATGAAAAACTGTTTTTT. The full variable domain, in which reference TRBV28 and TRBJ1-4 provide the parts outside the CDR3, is DVKVTQSSRYLVKRTGEKVFLECVQDMDHENMFWYRQDPGLGLRLIYFSYDVKMKEKGDIPEGYSVSREKKERFSLILESASTNQTSMYLCASSLRQGNEKLFFGSGTQLSVL.

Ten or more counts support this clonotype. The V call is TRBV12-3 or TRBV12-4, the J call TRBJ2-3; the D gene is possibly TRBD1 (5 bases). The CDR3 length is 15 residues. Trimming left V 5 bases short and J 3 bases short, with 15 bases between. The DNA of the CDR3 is TGTGCCAGCAGTCCCAGTGGCAGGGCAACAGATACGCAGTATTTT. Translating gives CASSPSGRATDTQYF.

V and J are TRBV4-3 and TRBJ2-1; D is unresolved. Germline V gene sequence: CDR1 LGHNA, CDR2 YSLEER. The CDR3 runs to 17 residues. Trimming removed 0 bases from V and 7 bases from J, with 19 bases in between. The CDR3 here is CASSQDSHPNTINEQFF. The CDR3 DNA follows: TGCGCCAGCAGCCAAGATTCCCACCCAAATACAATAAATGAGCAGTTCTTC.

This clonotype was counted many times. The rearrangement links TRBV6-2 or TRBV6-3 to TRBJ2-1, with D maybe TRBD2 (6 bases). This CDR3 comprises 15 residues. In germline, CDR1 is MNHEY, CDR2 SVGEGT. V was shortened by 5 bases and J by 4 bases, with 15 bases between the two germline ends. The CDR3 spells CASSIGSGRYNEQFF. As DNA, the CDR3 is TGTGCCAGCAGTATTGGTAGCGGAAGATACAATGAGCAGTTCTTC.

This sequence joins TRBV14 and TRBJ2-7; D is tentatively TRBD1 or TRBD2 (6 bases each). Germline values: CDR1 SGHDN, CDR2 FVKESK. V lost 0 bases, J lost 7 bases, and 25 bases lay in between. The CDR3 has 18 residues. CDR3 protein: CASSQDYPRLGGLGEQYF. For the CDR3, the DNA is TGTGCCAGCAGCCAAGATTACCCCCGACTAGGGGGATTGGGTGAGCAGTACTTC.

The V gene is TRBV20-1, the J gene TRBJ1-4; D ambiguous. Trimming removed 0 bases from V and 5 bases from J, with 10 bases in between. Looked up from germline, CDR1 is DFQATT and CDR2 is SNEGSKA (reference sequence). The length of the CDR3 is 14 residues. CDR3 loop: CSARDPGSNEKLFF. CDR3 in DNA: TGCAGTGCTAGAGATCCGGGATCGAATGAAAAACTGTTTTTT.

The CDR3 region has the DNA TGTGCCAGCAGCTTAACAGGGGACTATAACACTGAAGCTTTCTTT. Translating gives CASSLTGDYNTEAFF. This chain connects TRBV7-2 to TRBJ1-1, with TRBD1 matching 7 bases. This CDR3 region has 15 residues. With 2 bases clipped from V and 2 bases from J, the junction kept 5 bases outside the gene matches. Germline CDR1 reads SGHTA; CDR2 reads FQGNSA. Looking up the rest from reference TRBV7-2 and TRBJ1-1 gives the full variable domain: GAGVSQSPSNKVTEKGKDVELRCDPISGHTALYWYRQSLGQGLEFLIYFQGNSAPDKSGLPSDRFSAERTGGSVSTLTIQRTQQEDSAVYLCASSLTGDYNTEAFFGQGTRLTVV.

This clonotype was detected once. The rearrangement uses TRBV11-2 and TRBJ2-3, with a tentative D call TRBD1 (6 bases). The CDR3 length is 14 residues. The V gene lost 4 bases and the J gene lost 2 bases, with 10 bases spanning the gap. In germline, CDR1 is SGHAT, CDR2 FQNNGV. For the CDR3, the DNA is TGTGCCAGCAGCTCAGAGGGGGACACAGATACGCAGTATTTT. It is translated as CASSSEGDTDTQYF.

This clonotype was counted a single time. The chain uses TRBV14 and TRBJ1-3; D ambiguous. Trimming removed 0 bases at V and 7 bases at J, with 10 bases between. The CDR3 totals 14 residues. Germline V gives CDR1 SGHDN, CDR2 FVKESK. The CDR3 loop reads CASSQDGRSNTIYF. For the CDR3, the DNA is TGTGCCAGCAGCCAAGATGGAAGGTCCAACACCATATATTTT.

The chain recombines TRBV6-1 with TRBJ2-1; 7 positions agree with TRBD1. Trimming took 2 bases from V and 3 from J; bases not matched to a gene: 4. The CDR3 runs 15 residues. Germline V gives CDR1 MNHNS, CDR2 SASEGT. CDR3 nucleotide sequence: TGTGCCAGCAGTGAAATCGGGACAGACTACAATGAGCAGTTCTTC. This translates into CASSEIGTDYNEQFF.

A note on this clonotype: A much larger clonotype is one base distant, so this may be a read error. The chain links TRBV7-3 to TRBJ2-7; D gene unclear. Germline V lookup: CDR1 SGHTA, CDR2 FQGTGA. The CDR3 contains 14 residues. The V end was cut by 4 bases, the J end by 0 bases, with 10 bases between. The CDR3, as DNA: TGTGCCAGCAGCTCATTTGGTACCTCCTACGAGCAGTACTTC. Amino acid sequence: CASSSFGTSYEQYF.

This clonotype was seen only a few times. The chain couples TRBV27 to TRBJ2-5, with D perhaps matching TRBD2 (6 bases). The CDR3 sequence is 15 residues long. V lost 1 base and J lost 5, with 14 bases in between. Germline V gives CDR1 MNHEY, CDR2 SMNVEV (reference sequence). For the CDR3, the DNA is TGTGCCAGCAGTTTATATTATCGGGGGAAGGAGACCCAGTACTTC. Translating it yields CASSLYYRGKETQYF.

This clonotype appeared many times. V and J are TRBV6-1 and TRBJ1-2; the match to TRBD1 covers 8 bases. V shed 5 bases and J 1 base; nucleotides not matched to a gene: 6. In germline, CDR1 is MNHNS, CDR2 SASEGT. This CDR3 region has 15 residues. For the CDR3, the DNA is TGTGCCAGCAGTCGGTCGGGACAGGTTAACTATGGCTACACCTTC. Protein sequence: CASSRSGQVNYGYTF.